Shown below are 20 T cell receptor beta chains from a single sample sequenced in a study of cytomegalovirus exposure and HLA in healthy donors. Use of 60 Vbeta and 13 Jbeta primers characterized the PCR. The assay was immunoSEQ multiplex PCR, and TCRdb's table has in-frame clones only and misses some. Of 65,000 to 90,000 clones in the sample, about 81% were seen once. What was sequenced was PBMCs. These receptors were obtained from a woman aged 40 to 50 in good health and CMV-seropositive.

The rearrangement links TRBV7-9 to TRBJ1-2; 11 bases map to TRBD1. CDR1 is SEHNR, CDR2 FQNEAQ, per germline (reference sequence). With V trimmed by 5 bases and J by 4 bases, 0 bases remained unmatched. This CDR3 has 13 amino acids. The CDR3 nucleotides read TGTGCCAGCAGCGGGACAGGGGGCTATGGCTACACCTTC. It encodes CASSGTGGYGYTF.

V and J are TRBV9 and TRBJ2-3, with 10 bases that match TRBD2. Losses at the gene ends were 0 bases for V and 3 bases for J; bases not matched to a gene: 4. CDR1 is SGDLS and CDR2 is YYNGEE in the germline V gene. There are 16 residues in the CDR3. CDR3 sequence reads: CASSVALAGDTDTQYF. Written as DNA, the CDR3 is TGTGCCAGCAGCGTAGCGCTAGCGGGGGATACAGATACGCAGTATTTT.

The V gene is TRBV6-1, the J gene TRBJ1-2; D not certain. The CDR3 has 14 residues. Trimming removed 1 base at V and 0 bases at J, with 6 bases between. Germline CDR1 MNHNS, CDR2 SASEGT. The DNA for the CDR3 is TGTGCCAGCAGTGAAGACCGAGCTAACTATGGCTACACCTTC. This encodes CASSEDRANYGYTF.

J is TRBJ2-5 and V is TRBV6-6; 7 bases line up with TRBD1. The CDR3 is 16 amino acids. Germline V gene lookup returns CDR1 MNHNY and CDR2 SVGAGI (reference sequence). After removal of 2 bases from V and 2 bases from J, the junction contained 8 bases not matched to a gene. The CDR3 reads CASSYVGVGQQETQYF. CDR3 bases: TGTGCCAGCAGTTACGTAGGAGTGGGACAGCAAGAGACCCAGTACTTC.

This clone appeared a few times. The V gene is TRBV15, the J gene TRBJ2-7; 10 nucleotides line up with TRBD1. Germline V gives CDR1 LNHNV, CDR2 YYDKDF (reference sequence). The CDR3 length is 16 residues. Unmatched junction bases numbered 8, after V lost 0 bases and J lost 6 bases. The CDR3 DNA reads TGTGCCACCAGCAGAGAAGGGTCGACAGGGGGCGGCGAGCAGTACTTC. Amino acid sequence: CATSREGSTGGGEQYF.

This chain uses TRBV14 with TRBJ2-1; 13 bases agree with TRBD2. J lost 0 bases, V lost 4 bases, and 6 bases had no gene match. Germline values: CDR1 SGHDN, CDR2 FVKESK. This CDR3 has 18 residues. CDR3 nucleotide sequence: TGTGCCAGCAGCCCGGGACTAGCGGGGCTTGTCTCCTACAATGAGCAGTTCTTC. Translation gives CASSPGLAGLVSYNEQFF.

V gene TRBV7-2 combines with J gene TRBJ2-5, with TRBD1 matching over 10 bases. With V trimmed by 5 bases and J by 5 bases, 5 bases remained unmatched. This CDR3 is built from 14 residues. Germline CDR1 is SGHTA and CDR2 is FQGNSA. CDR3 coding DNA: TGTGCCAGCAGCCCGGGACAGGGGACGGAGACCCAGTACTTC. Its translation: CASSPGQGTETQYF.

The V gene is TRBV7-9, the J gene TRBJ1-2, with 7 bases matching TRBD1. CDR1 is SEHNR and CDR2 is FQNEAQ in the germline V gene (reference sequence). V trimming: 7 bases; J trimming: 1 base; junction bases outside the gene matches: 9. This CDR3 spans 15 amino acids. CDR3: CASTEPGGGNYGYTF. CDR3 coding DNA: TGTGCCAGCACCGAGCCAGGGGGAGGTAACTATGGCTACACCTTC.

This chain links TRBV5-1 with TRBJ1-1, with 8 bases matching TRBD1. The ends lost 2 bases at V and 5 bases at J; junction bases unmatched: 8. The germline V gene encodes CDR1 SGHRS and CDR2 YFSETQ. The CDR3 sequence is 15 residues long. The CDR3 sequence is CASSFTRTGRTEAFF. The DNA of the CDR3 is TGCGCCAGCAGCTTTACTAGGACAGGGAGGACTGAAGCTTTCTTT. Filled out from reference TRBV5-1 and TRBJ1-1, the complete variable domain reads KAGVTQTPRYLIKTRGQQVTLSCSPISGHRSVSWYQQTPGQGLQFLFEYFSETQRNKGNFPGRFSGRQFSNSRSEMNVSTLELGDSALYLCASSFTRTGRTEAFFGQGTRLTVV.

The V gene is TRBV5-4, the J gene TRBJ2-3; possibly TRBD1 for D (6 bases). This CDR3 has 16 amino acids. Trimming left V 3 bases short and J 0 bases short, with 14 bases between. CDR1 and CDR2 (germline): SGHNT, YYREEE (reference sequence). DNA for the CDR3: TGTGCCAGCAGCTCCCCTCAGGGGCCGAGCACAGATACGCAGTATTTT. Translation gives CASSSPQGPSTDTQYF.

Only a few counts were recorded for this clone. The rearrangement joins TRBV29-1 to TRBJ1-4, with 7 bases lining up with TRBD1. The CDR3 sequence is 13 residues long. Germline-derived CDR1 and CDR2 are SQVTM and ANQGSEA. Trimming at V came to 6 bases and at J to 8 bases, leaving 9 bases not matched to a gene. CDR3 sequence reads: CSVYSGTAEKLFF. CDR3 DNA: TGCAGCGTGTATTCCGGGACAGCAGAAAAACTGTTTTTT.

V and J are TRBV6-5 and TRBJ2-7, with D perhaps TRBD1 (6 bases). The CDR3 consists of 11 residues. Trimming left V 10 bases short and J 7 bases short, with 14 bases between. Germline CDR1 and CDR2: MNHEY and SVGAGI. CDR3: CATGQQREQYF. The CDR3 coding sequence is TGTGCCACTGGACAGCAGAGAGAGCAGTACTTC.

This chain joins TRBV11-2 and TRBJ1-4; possible D gene TRBD1, 5 bases. Germline CDR1 reads SGHAT; CDR2 reads FQNNGV. The CDR3 sequence is 13 residues long. V lost 5 bases and J 4 bases, leaving 8 bases between the germline ends. In DNA, the CDR3 is TGTGCCAGCAGCAGGACATATAATGAAAAACTGTTTTTT. Its translation: CASSRTYNEKLFF.

The chain combines TRBV5-1 with TRBJ2-1; D remains ambiguous. Germline-derived CDR1 and CDR2 are SGHRS and YFSETQ. Trimming took off 1 base at V and 6 bases at J, with 23 bases between the two ends. This CDR3 has 18 amino acids. The CDR3 is CASSLSLYLTPDLNEQFF. The CDR3 nucleotides read TGCGCCAGCAGCTTGTCACTATATTTAACCCCTGATCTCAATGAGCAGTTCTTC.

The CDR3 DNA sequence: TGTGCCAGCAGCCTAGATGGGCCCAATTCACCCCTCCACTTT. This codes for CASSLDGPNSPLHF. V gene TRBV7-2 combines with J gene TRBJ1-6; D is ambiguous. Germline loops: CDR1 SGHTA, CDR2 FQGNSA. Trimming took off 5 bases at V and 7 bases at J, with 12 bases between the two ends. This CDR3 is built from 14 residues.

The chain couples TRBV19 to TRBJ1-6; D perhaps matches TRBD1 (5 bases). The V gene lost 4 bases and the J gene lost 10 bases, with 17 bases spanning the gap. CDR3 length: 15 residues. The germline gives CDR1 LNHDA, CDR2 SQIVND (reference sequence). CDR3 nucleotides: TGTGCCAGTAGTACGGGACTGACGAGCAGGTCACCCCTCCACTTT. Its protein product is CASSTGLTSRSPLHF.

The rearrangement uses TRBV2 and TRBJ1-6; D is undetermined. The germline CDR1 and CDR2 sequences are SNHLY and FYNNEI. The V and J ends lost 4 bases and 6 bases respectively, with 10 bases between them. This CDR3 contains 14 residues. The chain's CDR3 is CASSVRGTNSPLHF. The CDR3 DNA reads as TGTGCCAGCAGTGTACGGGGAACTAATTCACCCCTCCACTTT.

In its sample, this clone was seen once. The chain has TRBV11-2 and TRBJ1-2, with no clear D. CDR1 is SGHAT, CDR2 FQNNGV, per germline. V was clipped by 3 bases and J by 0 bases, with 11 bases between them. CDR3 size: 15 residues. CDR3 sequence: CASSLNTVPNYGYTF. The CDR3 DNA is TGTGCCAGCAGCTTGAACACAGTCCCTAACTATGGCTACACCTTC.

The rearrangement links TRBV25-1 to TRBJ1-6; possibly TRBD1 for D (6 bases). The germline V and J ends were trimmed by 3 bases and 8 bases, with 14 bases remaining between them. This CDR3 is 15 amino acids long. CDR1 and CDR2 (germline): MGHDK, SYGVNS. For the CDR3, the DNA is TGTGCCAGCAGTGAGACACAGGGACACGATTCACCCCTCCACTTT. Protein product: CASSETQGHDSPLHF. Looking up the rest from reference TRBV25-1 and TRBJ1-6 gives the full variable domain: EADIYQTPRYLVIGTGKKITLECSQTMGHDKMYWYQQDPGMELHLIHYSYGVNSTEKGDLSSESTVSRIRTEHFPLTLESARPSHTSQYLCASSETQGHDSPLHFGNGTRLTVT.

The chain carries TRBV5-1 and TRBJ1-1, with TRBD1 as a possible D gene (6 bases). The V gene lost 0 bases and the J gene lost 4 bases, with 10 bases spanning the gap. CDR1 is SGHRS and CDR2 is YFSETQ in the germline V gene. The CDR3 sequence is 14 residues long. The CDR3 spells CASSLAGGPTEAFF. CDR3 sequence (DNA): TGCGCCAGCAGCTTGGCGGGGGGCCCCACTGAAGCTTTCTTT.